This T cell receptor beta chain was retrieved from a study of siplizumab effects on memory and regulatory T cells. Note on this clone: The antigen is not known.

Looked up from germline, CDR1 is SQVTM and CDR2 is ANQGSEA. The CDR3 totals 16 residues. The V and J ends lost 4 bases and 6 bases, in that order; junction bases with no gene match: 14. Profiling relied on immunoSEQ multiplex PCR, and the TCRdb table lists in-frame clones only, not all of them. Of roughly 92,000 clones in the sample, 85% to 95% were seen once. The study's findings and limits: Where siplizumab was present, mappable alloreactive CD4+ clones averaged almost 70% Treg-derived, compared with less than 35% in controls. Siplizumab caused a significant drop in alloreactive sequences traceable to unstimulated CD4+ memory cells.

The sample was non-Treg CD4+ T cells sorted from blood. The chain has TRBV29-1 and TRBJ2-7; 11 nucleotides agree with TRBD1. This sequence originates from a human donor in good health. CDR3 protein: CSVGGAYGQGAAEQYF. Written as DNA, the CDR3 is TGCAGCGTTGGAGGGGCCTACGGACAGGGGGCGGCCGAGCAGTACTTC.